Following are 11 T cell receptor beta chains from one sample sequenced in a study of blood T cell repertoires in COVID-19. Sequencing was performed with immunoSEQ multiplex PCR; in TCRdb, only in-frame clones are kept and a portion is missing. Counted here are a few hundred thousand clones, roughly 86% occurring once; the ten biggest clones make up 10%. Sequenced input: PBMCs or T cells enriched from blood (not recorded which). The source of these receptors is a man aged 18 to 30 with acute COVID-19.

The gene calls are TRBV7-2 and TRBJ2-1; TRBD2 matches at 11 bases. The CDR3 sequence is 18 residues long. CDR1 SGHTA and CDR2 FQGNSA come from the germline V gene. V trimming: 2 bases; J trimming: 6 bases; junction bases outside the gene matches: 12. DNA for the CDR3: TGTGCCAGCAGCTTATTGGGGACTAGCGGCAAGGAGGGCAATGAGCAGTTCTTC. Its translation is CASSLLGTSGKEGNEQFF.

This chain connects TRBV12-3 or TRBV12-4 to TRBJ2-7; D perhaps matches TRBD1 (5 bases). The CDR3 contains 11 residues. Trimming removed 4 bases at V and 6 bases at J, with 7 bases between. The CDR3: CASSSRAEQYF. CDR3 coding DNA: TGTGCCAGCAGTTCCAGGGCCGAGCAGTACTTC.

J is TRBJ1-1 and V is TRBV9, with 8 bases that match TRBD1. The CDR3 has 14 residues. CDR1 SGDLS and CDR2 YYNGEE come from the germline V gene. V lost 4 bases to trimming and J lost 1 base; unmatched junction nucleotides: 3. CDR3 in amino acids: CASSRGQGNTEAFF. CDR3 coding DNA: TGTGCCAGCAGCAGAGGACAGGGGAACACTGAAGCTTTCTTT. Looking up the rest from reference TRBV9 and TRBJ1-1 gives the full variable domain: DSGVTQTPKHLITATGQRVTLRCSPRSGDLSVYWYQQSLDQGLQFLIQYYNGEERAKGNILERFSAQQFPDLHSELNLSSLELGDSALYFCASSRGQGNTEAFFGQGTRLTVV.

The V and J genes are TRBV28 and TRBJ2-3; possible D gene TRBD2, 6 bases. The V end lost 4 bases, the J end lost 1 base, and 9 bases lay between the germline ends. In germline, CDR1 is MDHEN, CDR2 SYDVKM. The CDR3 length is 14 residues. The chain's CDR3 is CASSSPGGTDTQYF. The CDR3, as DNA: TGTGCCAGCAGTTCACCGGGAGGCACAGATACGCAGTATTTT.

The gene calls are TRBV3-1 (or the pseudogene TRBV3-2) and TRBJ1-6; D is ambiguous. Germline V gene data show CDR1 as LGHDT and CDR2 as YNNKEL (reference sequence). This CDR3 region has 16 residues. V lost 4 bases and J lost 2, with 12 bases in between. The DNA for the CDR3 is TGTGCCAGCAGCCCCCCGGATGGGCCCTATAATTCACCCCTCCACTTT. Its protein product is CASSPPDGPYNSPLHF.

The chain carries TRBV7-8 and TRBJ1-5; a weak D match, TRBD1 (5 bases). Germline V gene lookup returns CDR1 SGHVS and CDR2 FQNEAQ. The V end lost 1 base, the J end lost 4 bases, and 17 bases lay between the germline ends. The CDR3 is 17 amino acids. The chain's CDR3 is CASSLVAGLKGNQPQHF. The CDR3 DNA follows: TGTGCCAGCAGCTTAGTGGCAGGACTAAAGGGGAATCAGCCCCAGCATTTT.

DNA of the CDR3: TGTGCCACCAGTTCAGAAATGAACACTGAAGCTTTCTTT. Its translation is CATSSEMNTEAFF. The V and J genes are TRBV24-1 and TRBJ1-1; D ambiguous. V was trimmed by 6 bases and J by 0 bases, leaving 7 bases between them. Per the germline V gene, CDR1 is KGHDR and CDR2 is SFDVKD. This CDR3 region has 13 residues.

V and J are TRBV11-2 and TRBJ2-1; 8 bases are shared with TRBD1. V was clipped by 1 base and J by 5 bases; unmatched bases: 4. CDR3 length: 15 amino acids. Germline V CDR1 and CDR2: SGHAT, FQNNGV. CDR3 coding DNA: TGTGCCAGCAGCTTAGGGGGGACAGGTAACAATGAGCAGTTCTTC. Its translation is CASSLGGTGNNEQFF.

This clone was detected only a few times. V usage is TRBV6-5 and J usage is TRBJ1-1; perhaps TRBD1 as D (6 bases). Germline CDR1 reads MNHEY; CDR2 reads SVGAGI. This CDR3 spans 14 amino acids. V was trimmed by 5 bases and J by 4 bases, leaving 14 bases between them. The CDR3 region is CASSLRLQGTEAFF. In DNA, the CDR3 is TGTGCCAGCAGTCTTCGCTTACAGGGCACTGAAGCTTTCTTT.

The J gene is TRBJ2-3, the V gene TRBV24-1; 10 bases agree with TRBD2. From germline, CDR1 is KGHDR and CDR2 SFDVKD. The CDR3 loop spans 16 amino acids. V was pared by 7 bases and J by 0 bases, with 6 bases of the junction left unmatched. CDR3 residues: CATRTSAGGSTDTQYF. CDR3 nucleotide sequence: TGTGCCACCAGGACCTCAGCGGGAGGGAGCACAGATACGCAGTATTTT.

V usage is TRBV7-3 and J usage is TRBJ1-1, with a possible D match to TRBD1 (5 bases). Germline V CDR1 and CDR2: SGHTA, FQGTGA. Trimming shortened V by 1 base and J by 7 bases, and 10 bases separated the two germline ends. This CDR3 comprises 13 residues. In DNA, the CDR3 is TGTGCCAGCAGCTTAAACGGGGGAGGTGAAGCTTTCTTT. Its translation: CASSLNGGGEAFF.